This T cell receptor (beta chain) originates from a study of blood T cell repertoires in COVID-19. Study-wide background: Both acute and convalescent COVID-19 samples were obtained from the United States, Italy and Spain. PBMCs, B-cell-depleted T cells, or T cells were the source of the cDNA or gDNA that made up the material.

In the authors' methods: Nucleated cell number was recorded as an estimate derived from reference gene primer amplification. Method: immunoSEQ multiplex PCR; TCRdb's copy keeps in-frame clones and lacks some. That table is the source of V, J and clone size, and D and trimming were worked out from the DNA. This table has 150,000 to 200,000 clones, around four fifths appearing once. Germline V gives CDR1 MDHEN, CDR2 SYDVKM. The ends were cut back, 4 bases at V and 2 bases at J, with 9 bases in the middle. The CDR3 length is 13 residues. The sequencing sample was made of peripheral blood. This sequence originates from a man aged 55-75 years with COVID-19, enrolled during active disease. The chain recombines TRBV28 with TRBJ2-7; no clear D gene. CDR3 loop: CASSSDKAYEQYF. The CDR3 region has the DNA TGTGCCAGCAGTTCCGACAAAGCCTACGAGCAGTACTTC.